These 14 T cell receptor beta chains share one sample of origin, sequenced in a study of type 1 regulatory T cells. No antigens are known for them. TCRdb re-called the reads through MiXCR, storing one row per CDR3 protein. The sample has about 68,000 distinct CDR3 sequences; around 60% are singletons. The sequenced sample consisted of cultured T cells, either the whole culture or a sorted T cell fraction (not recorded which). Subset here: Tr1-enriched cell product generated in vitro against host alloantigens. These receptors were taken from a human donor in good health.

This chain joins TRBV6-5 and TRBJ1-5, with D unclear. The V end lost 7 bases, the J end lost 4 bases, and 11 bases lay between the germline ends. The CDR3 runs to 13 residues. Germline CDR1 and CDR2: MNHEY and SVGAGI. The CDR3 DNA is TGTGCCAGCAAGTCGGCGTATAATCAGCCCCAGCATTTT. Encoded protein: CASKSAYNQPQHF.

This chain joins TRBV20-1 and TRBJ2-5; TRBD2 matches 11 bases. From germline, CDR1 is DFQATT and CDR2 SNEGSKA (reference sequence). The CDR3 has 15 amino acids. Trimming cost V 1 base and J 1 base; bases outside gene matches: 2. Here the CDR3 reads CSARAGTSGQETQYF. As DNA, the CDR3 is TGCAGTGCTAGAGCCGGGACTAGCGGCCAAGAGACCCAGTACTTC.

This clonotype was recorded a few times. V and J are TRBV5-1 and TRBJ2-6; no clear D gene. Trimming cost V 4 bases and J 1 base, with 9 bases left between them. The CDR3 consists of 15 residues. Germline CDR1 reads SGHRS; CDR2 reads YFSETQ. The CDR3 reads CASSPTLSGANVLTF. For the CDR3, the DNA is TGCGCCAGCAGCCCGACCCTATCTGGGGCCAACGTCCTGACTTTC.

Only a few counts were recorded for this clonotype. The chain employs TRBV12-3 or TRBV12-4 and TRBJ1-6; D might be TRBD1 (6 bases). V lost 5 bases and J 6 bases, leaving 8 bases between the germline ends. The CDR3 contains 13 residues. In DNA form, the CDR3 reads TGTGCCAGCAGTCAGGACAGTAATTCACCCCTCCACTTT. Protein: CASSQDSNSPLHF.

The V and J genes are TRBV19 and TRBJ2-1; the match to TRBD1 covers 10 bases. The CDR3 length is 15 residues. V was clipped by 5 bases and J by 6 bases; unmatched bases: 7. Germline V lookup: CDR1 LNHDA, CDR2 SQIVND (reference sequence). The CDR3 coding sequence is TGTGCCAGTAGTTGGGACAGGGGAAGTGTCAATGAGCAGTTCTTC. This sequence encodes CASSWDRGSVNEQFF.

The CDR3 reads CSAQLAIQETQYF. The CDR3 DNA is TGCAGTGCTCAACTAGCTATCCAAGAGACCCAGTACTTC. V usage is TRBV20-1 and J usage is TRBJ2-5, with a possible D match to TRBD2 (6 bases). Trimming left V 5 bases short and J 1 base short, with 11 bases between. In germline, CDR1 is DFQATT, CDR2 SNEGSKA (reference sequence). This CDR3 contains 13 residues.

The gene calls are TRBV5-4 and TRBJ1-1; D gene uncertain. Trimming pared 0 bases from V and 10 bases from J, leaving 13 bases between. There are 13 residues in the CDR3. Germline V gene lookup returns CDR1 SGHNT and CDR2 YYREEE (reference sequence). The CDR3, as DNA: TGTGCCAGCAGCTTGGAAGGCAGTACCTTAGCTTTCTTT. Encoded protein: CASSLEGSTLAFF.

A remark on this clonotype: The junction differs from germline at one of its ends, possibly a read error. The V and J genes are TRBV5-1 and TRBJ1-4; the D gene is possibly TRBD1 (5 bases). The CDR3 runs 14 residues. Germline V CDR1 and CDR2: SGHRS, YFSETQ. CDR3 sequence reads: CASSSRTGGENLFF. For the CDR3, the DNA is TGCGCCAGCAGCTCGAGGACGGGGGGTGAAAATCTGTTTTTT.

This clonotype was seen a few times. The chain combines TRBV7-2 with TRBJ2-5; 13 bases are a match to TRBD2. The junction had 7 bases not matched to a gene; V was cut back by 2 bases and J by 4 bases. This CDR3 contains 17 residues. CDR1 SGHTA and CDR2 FQGNSA come from the germline V gene. The CDR3 bases are TGTGCCAGCAGCTTACCGGGACTAGCGGGATCGGGAGAGACCCAGTACTTC. This codes for CASSLPGLAGSGETQYF.

Regarding this clonotype: A much larger clone is a single base away; this may be a read error. The chain recombines TRBV12-3 or TRBV12-4 with TRBJ2-2; D perhaps matches TRBD2 (5 bases). The CDR3 sequence is 13 residues long. CDR3 bases: TGTGCCAGCATCCCCTTAGACACCGGGAAGCTGTTTTTT. The encoded protein is CASIPLDTGKLFF.

The chain combines TRBV7-2 with TRBJ1-4; D perhaps matches TRBD1 (5 bases). The CDR3 is made up of 16 amino acids. The V gene's germline CDR1 is SGHTA and CDR2 FQGNSA. Trimming removed 6 bases at V and 4 bases at J, with 18 bases between. Written as DNA, the CDR3 is TGTGCCAGCAGTCCCCGGGGGGACCCCTTTAATGAAAAACTGTTTTTT. It specifies CASSPRGDPFNEKLFF.

The chain links TRBV29-1 to TRBJ2-2, with TRBD2 matching over 9 bases. The germline V gene encodes CDR1 SQVTM and CDR2 ANQGSEA. CDR3 length: 15 amino acids. With V trimmed by 4 bases and J by 7 bases, 10 bases remained unmatched. The CDR3 sequence: CSVAVLAGVSGELFF. CDR3 bases: TGCAGCGTTGCAGTTTTAGCGGGAGTCAGCGGGGAGCTGTTTTTT.

The chain employs TRBV6-2 or TRBV6-3 and TRBJ2-3, with 8 nucleotides matching TRBD2. V shed 2 bases and J 4 bases; nucleotides not matched to a gene: 20. The CDR3 extends over 20 amino acids. Germline CDR1 and CDR2: MNHEY and SVGEGT. The CDR3 spells CASSYRISPTSGVPADTQYF. In nucleotides, the CDR3 is TGTGCCAGCAGTTACCGAATCTCTCCAACTAGCGGTGTCCCCGCAGATACGCAGTATTTT.

V usage is TRBV7-2 and J usage is TRBJ2-3, with 8 bases fitting TRBD1. The CDR3 loop spans 18 amino acids. V was pared by 3 bases and J by 4 bases, with 15 bases of the junction left unmatched. The V gene's germline CDR1 is SGHTA and CDR2 FQGNSA. The CDR3 loop reads CASSFSPPGQGRADTQYF. CDR3 DNA sequence: TGTGCCAGCAGCTTTTCCCCACCTGGACAGGGCAGAGCAGATACGCAGTATTTT.